The clone carrying this T cell receptor beta chain was seen at least ten times. The target antigen is unknown. A second PCR of roughly 7 to 11 cycles used a sample-barcoded 5' primer and a J-beta primer mix. TCRdb itself ran the 5' RACE reads through MiXCR, one entry per CDR3 protein. The profile shows about 570,000 distinct CDR3 sequences, approximately 25% of them singletons. This sample is part of a study of blood T cells in healthy people across ages. Study conclusions and caveats: The unknown donor CMV status may have confounded expanded clonotype changes.

The CDR3 runs to 14 residues. Trimming stripped 3 bases from V and 3 bases from J, with 10 bases between. CDR1 is SGHRS and CDR2 is YFSETQ in the germline V gene. This clonotype originated in a woman in her 70s in good health. The sequencing input was blood. The rearrangement uses TRBV5-1 and TRBJ2-1, with D possibly being TRBD2 (6 bases). For the CDR3, the DNA is TGCGCCAGCAGCTCGGGGGAGCTCTACAATGAGCAGTTCTTC. This gives the protein CASSSGELYNEQFF.